This TCR beta chain was sequenced for a study of blood T cells in healthy people across ages (dated by TCRdb to between 2014 and 2016). Regarding the complete study: In model experiments, template switching captured roughly one uniquely barcoded TCR beta cDNA molecule for every two T cells. Using deep sequencing normalized with unique cDNA molecular identifiers, the study measured how TCR beta repertoire diversity changes with age. Donors were grouped into four age groups: young (average roughly 15 years), middle-aged (roughly 37), aged (approximately 67) and long-lived (about 89). To avoid experimental bias, donors of different ages were randomly spread across the sequencing lanes. Using the same blood draw, the study looked at two additional independent replicas of 1 million unique cDNA reads for two donors, one aged 18 to 30 and the other aged 80 or older. General study outcomes and caveats: Donor CMV infection status was unknown, potentially confounding age-related changes in expanded clonotypes. There was a strong correlation between observed TCR beta diversity and the percentage of naive T cells measured by flow cytometry. Observed TCR beta diversity per million T cells fell roughly linearly with age, and a significant reduction was already apparent by age roughly 40. Estimates of total diversity based on one million sequenced T cells were regarded as lower bounds and as underestimates. Since profiling was done on bulk unsorted PBMCs, naive and antigen-experienced compartments could not be conclusively compared. The long-lived group showed more naive CD4+ T cells, fewer expanded clones and increased TCR diversity than the aged group, suggesting age selection.

Library prep was done by 5' RACE. The instrument given in TCRdb is Illumina HiSeq 2500. A second roughly 6 to 12 cycle PCR used a sample-barcoded 5' primer and a J-beta primer mix. Each TCR beta cDNA molecule received a unique molecular identifier from a template-switch 5' adaptor carrying 12 random nucleotides. Each sample yielded at least 3 million CDR3-containing paired-end reads. The Mint cDNA synthesis kit, primed by a TRBC-specific oligonucleotide, was used to synthesize first-strand cDNA from all RNA. Following uracil-DNA glycosylase treatment, a first 18-cycle PCR with universal primers M1SS and BC2_uni_R was performed on all cDNA. The paper's data handling went like this. For normalization, 1 million high-quality reads were randomly selected from each sample, with every read carrying a distinct molecular identifier. Reads sharing molecular identifiers were discarded rather than binned into consensus sequences. CDR3 identification, clonotype clustering and error correction used MiTCR with a Q25 quality threshold and the strictest error-elimination algorithm. A nonparametric unseen species model with Euler transformation was used to estimate lower-bound total TCR beta diversity. The raw public data were reprocessed by TCRdb itself: fastp quality trimming at Q25, MiXCR clonotype calling, in-frame beta chains only. Rows are combined by CDR3 protein, so each entry shows the most common genes and DNA. The V and J calls and clone size are TCRdb's, not the authors'. This sample has some 1.4 million distinct CDR3 sequences in its table, and around 42% of those were observed once. In total, the top ten clones hold roughly 7.7% of the sample.

Systemically healthy Caucasian individuals from Russia, 35 to 50 in total and aged roughly 6 to 100 years, were included as donors. Around 10 milliliters of peripheral blood were drawn from each donor into EDTA-treated Vacutainer tubes. PBMCs were isolated by Ficoll-Paque density-gradient centrifugation, with at least 6 million obtained per sample. Total RNA was extracted from PBMCs with Trizol reagent, with at least 6 micrograms obtained per sample. For every donor, an aliquot of PBMCs went through flow cytometry to measure the percentages of naive CD45RAhigh/CD27high T cells. As for this clonotype: The antigen this receptor binds is unknown. It has no much larger one-base neighbor in the sample; base qualities were not kept.

Sequencing used blood. This TCR was recovered from a woman under 30 in good health.

The sequence in DNA is TGCAGCGTCCGGGGCCAATTGGGGGCTAACTATGGCTACACCTTC. It translates to CSVRGQLGANYGYTF. The chain couples TRBV29-1 to TRBJ1-2, with TRBD1 as a weak D call on 5 bases. Sequences SQVTM (CDR1) and ANQGSEA (CDR2) are obtained from the germline V gene. V drops 6 bases and J drops 0 bases, leaving 17 bases in between. CDR3 length: 15 amino acids, cysteine to phenylalanine. This entry keeps only the CDR3 DNA: 45 bases, framed from base 1.